Detailed here is one T cell receptor beta chain. The antigen is unknown. CDR3 length: 16 residues. Among the donors, all were healthy bone marrow donors. These data originate in a study of cytomegalovirus exposure and HLA in healthy donors. Study observations and caveats: TCR beta chains associated with HLA were, in a later analysis, more clonally expanded than equally common others. In a later analysis, CMV-associated beta chains were mostly HLA-associated, it appeared. Researchers reported in a later analysis that a missense DCLRE1C variant was tied to TCR beta V- and J-gene trimming.

The PCR was carried out with 60 Vbeta primers and 13 Jbeta primers. Assay: immunoSEQ multiplex PCR; the TCRdb copy retains only in-frame clones and omits some. Counted here are around 200,000 clones, roughly 80% occurring once; the ten biggest clones make up 6.3%. The clonotype originates from a man between 35 and 55 years old in good health and CMV-seropositive. Sequencing input: PBMCs. The rearrangement uses TRBV21-1 and TRBJ1-4; TRBD1 was called by the table and not checked on the DNA. TRBV21-1 is a pseudogene locus. CDR3 nucleotides: TGTGCCAGCAGCAAACCTCCGGGACAGGGGAGTGAAAAACTGTTTTTT. Amino acid sequence: CASSKPPGQGSEKLFF.